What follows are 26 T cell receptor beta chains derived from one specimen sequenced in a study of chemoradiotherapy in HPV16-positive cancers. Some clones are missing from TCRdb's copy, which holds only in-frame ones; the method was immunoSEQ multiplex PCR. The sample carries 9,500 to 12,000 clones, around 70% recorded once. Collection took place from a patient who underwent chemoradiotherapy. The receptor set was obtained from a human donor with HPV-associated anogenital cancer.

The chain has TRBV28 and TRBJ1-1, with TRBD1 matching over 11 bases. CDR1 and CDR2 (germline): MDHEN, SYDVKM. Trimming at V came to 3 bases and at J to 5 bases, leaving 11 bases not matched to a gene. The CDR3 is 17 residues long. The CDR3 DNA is TGTGCCAGCAGTTTCCCGGGACAGGGGGTCGATGGGACTGAAGCTTTCTTT. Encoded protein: CASSFPGQGVDGTEAFF.

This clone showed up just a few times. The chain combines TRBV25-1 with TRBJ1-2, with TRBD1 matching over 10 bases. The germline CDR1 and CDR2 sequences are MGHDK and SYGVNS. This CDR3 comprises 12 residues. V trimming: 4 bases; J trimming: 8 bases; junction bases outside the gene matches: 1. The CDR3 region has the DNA TGTGCCAGCAGTGTGACAGGGGGCGGCTACACCTTC. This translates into CASSVTGGGYTF.

In DNA form, the CDR3 reads TGTGCCAGCAGCCAAGGCCCTCCGACAGGGATTTTAGCTAACTATGGCTACACCTTC. Encoded protein: CASSQGPPTGILANYGYTF. The V call is TRBV14, the J call TRBJ1-2; 7 nucleotides align to TRBD1. CDR3 length equals 19 residues. Germline CDR1 reads SGHDN; CDR2 reads FVKESK. V gave up 1 base and J gave up 0 bases; unmatched junction bases: 14.

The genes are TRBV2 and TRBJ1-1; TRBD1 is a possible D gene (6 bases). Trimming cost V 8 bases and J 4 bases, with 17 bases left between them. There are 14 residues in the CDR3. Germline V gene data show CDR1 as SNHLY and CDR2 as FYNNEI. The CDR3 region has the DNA TGTGCCAGCCTAAGGGGGGGATGGACCACTGAAGCTTTCTTT. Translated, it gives CASLRGGWTTEAFF.

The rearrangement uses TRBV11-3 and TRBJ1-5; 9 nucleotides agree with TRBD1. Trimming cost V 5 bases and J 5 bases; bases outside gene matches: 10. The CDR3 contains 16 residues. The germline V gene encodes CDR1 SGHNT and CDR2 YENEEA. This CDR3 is CASSDNKDRGDQPQHF. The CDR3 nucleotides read TGTGCCAGCAGCGATAACAAGGACAGGGGAGATCAGCCCCAGCATTTT.

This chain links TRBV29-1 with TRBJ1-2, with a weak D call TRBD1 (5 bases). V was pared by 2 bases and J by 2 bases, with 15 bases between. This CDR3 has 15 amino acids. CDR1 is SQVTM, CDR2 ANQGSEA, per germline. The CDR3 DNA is TGCAGCGTTGAAATCAGGGTGGTAGGCAACTATGGCTACACCTTC. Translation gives CSVEIRVVGNYGYTF.

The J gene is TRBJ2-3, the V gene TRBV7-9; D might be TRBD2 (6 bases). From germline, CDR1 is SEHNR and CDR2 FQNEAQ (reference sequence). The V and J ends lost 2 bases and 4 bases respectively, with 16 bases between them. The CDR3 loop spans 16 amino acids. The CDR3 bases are TGTGCCAGCAGCTTATACGGCAGCGGGTTCTCAGATACGCAGTATTTT. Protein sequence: CASSLYGSGFSDTQYF.

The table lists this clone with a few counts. This CDR3 is CASSIQSPNEKLFF. CDR3 DNA: TGTGCCAGTAGTATTCAGTCGCCTAATGAAAAACTGTTTTTT. The chain recombines TRBV19 with TRBJ1-4; the D is unclear. The CDR3 covers 14 residues. The V end lost 3 bases, the J end lost 3 bases, and 8 bases lay between the germline ends. The germline gives CDR1 LNHDA, CDR2 SQIVND (reference sequence).

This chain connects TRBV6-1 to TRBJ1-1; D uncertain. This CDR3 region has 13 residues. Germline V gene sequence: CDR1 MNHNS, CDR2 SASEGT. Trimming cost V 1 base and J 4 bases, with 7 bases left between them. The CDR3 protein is CASSEVSITEAFF. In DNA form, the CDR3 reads TGTGCCAGCAGTGAAGTGAGTATCACTGAAGCTTTCTTT.

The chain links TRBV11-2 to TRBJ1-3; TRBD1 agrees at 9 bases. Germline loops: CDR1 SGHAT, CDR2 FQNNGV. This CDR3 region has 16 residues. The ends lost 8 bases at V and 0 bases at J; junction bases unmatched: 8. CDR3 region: CASRSLDRGSGNTIYF. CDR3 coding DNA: TGTGCCAGCCGCTCTCTGGACAGGGGCTCTGGAAACACCATATATTTT.

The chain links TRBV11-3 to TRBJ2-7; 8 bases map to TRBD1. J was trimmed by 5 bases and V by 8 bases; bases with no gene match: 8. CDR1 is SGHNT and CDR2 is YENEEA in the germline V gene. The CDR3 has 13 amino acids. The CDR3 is CASSGRGLDEQYF. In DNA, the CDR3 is TGTGCCAGCTCCGGCAGGGGGCTGGACGAGCAGTACTTC.

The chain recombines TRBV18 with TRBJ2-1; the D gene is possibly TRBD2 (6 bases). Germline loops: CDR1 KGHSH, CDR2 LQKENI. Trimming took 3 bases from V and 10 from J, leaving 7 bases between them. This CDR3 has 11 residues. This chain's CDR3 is CASSPGLEQFF. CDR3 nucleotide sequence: TGTGCCAGCTCACCCGGACTAGAGCAGTTCTTC. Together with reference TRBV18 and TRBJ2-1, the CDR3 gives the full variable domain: NAGVMQNPRHLVRRRGQEARLRCSPMKGHSHVYWYRQLPEEGLKFMVYLQKENIIDESGMPKERFSAEFPKEGPSILRIQQVVRGDSAAYFCASSPGLEQFFGPGTRLTVL.

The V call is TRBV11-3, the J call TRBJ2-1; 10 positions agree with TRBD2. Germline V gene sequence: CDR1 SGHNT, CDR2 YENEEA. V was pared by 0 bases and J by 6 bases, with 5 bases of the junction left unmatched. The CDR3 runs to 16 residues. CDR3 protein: CASSLELAGWGNEQFF. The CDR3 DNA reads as TGTGCCAGCAGCTTAGAACTAGCGGGGTGGGGCAATGAGCAGTTCTTC.

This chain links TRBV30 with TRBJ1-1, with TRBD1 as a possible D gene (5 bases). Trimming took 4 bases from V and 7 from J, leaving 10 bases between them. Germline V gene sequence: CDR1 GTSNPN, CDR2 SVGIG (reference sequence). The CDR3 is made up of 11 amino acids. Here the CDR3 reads CAWTGFGEAFF. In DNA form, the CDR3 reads TGTGCCTGGACAGGGTTTGGTGAAGCTTTCTTT.

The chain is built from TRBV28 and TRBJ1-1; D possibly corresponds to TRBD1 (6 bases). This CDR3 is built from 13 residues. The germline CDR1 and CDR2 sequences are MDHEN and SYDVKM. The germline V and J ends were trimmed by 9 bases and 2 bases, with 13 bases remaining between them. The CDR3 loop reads CASYRVLNTEAFF. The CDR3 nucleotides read TGTGCCAGTTACAGGGTTTTAAACACTGAAGCTTTCTTT.

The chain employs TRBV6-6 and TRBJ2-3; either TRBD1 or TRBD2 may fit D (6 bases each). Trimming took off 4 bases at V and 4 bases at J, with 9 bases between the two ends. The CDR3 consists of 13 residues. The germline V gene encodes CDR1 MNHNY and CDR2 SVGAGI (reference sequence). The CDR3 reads CASSLRGADTQYF. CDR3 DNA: TGTGCCAGCAGTTTGAGGGGGGCAGATACGCAGTATTTT.

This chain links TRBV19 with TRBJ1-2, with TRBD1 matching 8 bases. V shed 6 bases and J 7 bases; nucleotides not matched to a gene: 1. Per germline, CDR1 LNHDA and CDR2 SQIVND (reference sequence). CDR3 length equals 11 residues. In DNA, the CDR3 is TGTGCCAGTAGGGACAGGGTTGGCTACACCTTC. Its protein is CASRDRVGYTF.

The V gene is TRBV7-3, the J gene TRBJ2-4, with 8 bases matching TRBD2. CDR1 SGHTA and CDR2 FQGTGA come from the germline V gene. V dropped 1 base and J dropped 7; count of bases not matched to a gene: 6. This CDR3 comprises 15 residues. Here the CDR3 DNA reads TGTGCCAGCAGCTTAAGCCCCGGGGGGGGTAACATTCAGTACTTC. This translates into CASSLSPGGGNIQYF.

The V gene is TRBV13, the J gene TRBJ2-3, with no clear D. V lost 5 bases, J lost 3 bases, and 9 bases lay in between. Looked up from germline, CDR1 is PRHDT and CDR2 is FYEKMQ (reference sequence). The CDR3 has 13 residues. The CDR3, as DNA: TGTGCCAGCAGCCACGGAGCGACAGATACGCAGTATTTT. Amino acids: CASSHGATDTQYF.

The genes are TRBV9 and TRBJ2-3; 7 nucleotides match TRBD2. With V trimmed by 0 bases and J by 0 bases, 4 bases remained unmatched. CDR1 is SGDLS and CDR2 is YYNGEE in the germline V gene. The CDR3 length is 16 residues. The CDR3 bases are TGTGCCAGCAGCGTAGCTACGGGGGGAAGCACAGATACGCAGTATTTT. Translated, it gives CASSVATGGSTDTQYF.

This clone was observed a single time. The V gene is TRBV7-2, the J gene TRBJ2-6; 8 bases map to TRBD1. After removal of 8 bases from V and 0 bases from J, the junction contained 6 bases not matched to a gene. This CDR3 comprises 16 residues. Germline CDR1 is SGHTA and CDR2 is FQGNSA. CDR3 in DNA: TGTGCCAGCGGCCACAGGGGGGTCTCTGGGGCCAACGTCCTGACTTTC. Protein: CASGHRGVSGANVLTF.

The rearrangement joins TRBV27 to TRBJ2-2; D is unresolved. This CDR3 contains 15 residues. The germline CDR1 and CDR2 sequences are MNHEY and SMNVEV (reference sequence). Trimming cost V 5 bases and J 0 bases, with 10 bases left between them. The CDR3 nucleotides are TGTGCCAGCAGTCCTTCCCTATCGAACACCGGGGAGCTGTTTTTT. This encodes CASSPSLSNTGELFF.

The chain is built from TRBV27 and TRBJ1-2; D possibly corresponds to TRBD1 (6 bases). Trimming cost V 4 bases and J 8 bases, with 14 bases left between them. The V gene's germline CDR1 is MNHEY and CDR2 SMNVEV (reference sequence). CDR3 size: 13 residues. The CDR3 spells CASSSTGSRGYTF. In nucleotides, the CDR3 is TGTGCCAGCAGTTCCACAGGGTCGAGGGGCTACACCTTC.

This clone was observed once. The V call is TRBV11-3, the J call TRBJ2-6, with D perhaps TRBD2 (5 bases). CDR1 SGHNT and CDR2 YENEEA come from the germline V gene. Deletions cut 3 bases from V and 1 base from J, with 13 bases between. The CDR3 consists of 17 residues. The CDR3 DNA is TGTGCCAGCAGCTTGCCCATAGGAGGATCTGGGGCCAACGTCCTGACTTTC. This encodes CASSLPIGGSGANVLTF.

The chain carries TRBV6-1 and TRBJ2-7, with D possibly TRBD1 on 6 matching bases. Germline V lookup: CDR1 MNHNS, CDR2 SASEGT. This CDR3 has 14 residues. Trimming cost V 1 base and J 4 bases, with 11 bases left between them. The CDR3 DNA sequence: TGTGCCAGCAGTGAAGAGACAGGCTGGTACGAGCAGTACTTC. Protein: CASSEETGWYEQYF.

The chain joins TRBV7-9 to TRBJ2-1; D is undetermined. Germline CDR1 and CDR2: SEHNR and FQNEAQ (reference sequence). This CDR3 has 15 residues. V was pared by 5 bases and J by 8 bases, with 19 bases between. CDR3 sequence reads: CASSDLGQLTDEQFF. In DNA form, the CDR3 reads TGTGCCAGCAGCGATCTAGGGCAGCTCACGGATGAGCAGTTCTTC.